This TCR beta chain was profiled in a study of cytomegalovirus exposure and HLA in healthy donors. Study findings and constraints: In a later analysis, at a false discovery rate of 0.05, roughly 17,000 TCR beta sequences were associated with HLA alleles. V- and J-gene trimming of TCR beta was linked (in a later analysis) to a missense DCLRE1C variant. Common viral pathogens seemed, in a later analysis, to connect with several of the most significant clusters. Analyzed later, association rates of TCRs varied across HLA loci, with DRB1 most and HLA-C fewest.

The V gene's germline CDR1 is MNHEY and CDR2 SMNVEV (reference sequence). V dropped 4 bases and J dropped 1 base, with 11 bases sitting between them. The CDR3 contains 15 residues. The study ran its PCR with 60 Vbeta and 13 Jbeta primers. The data were produced by immunoSEQ multiplex PCR, yet TCRdb's version contains in-frame clones alone and is incomplete. This sample has roughly 140,000 clones, with 75% to 90% found just once. Worth noting for this clone: Its antigen is unknown.

The receptor comes from a female donor in good health and CMV-seronegative. The specimen was PBMCs. The V and J genes are TRBV27 and TRBJ2-1; weak D call: TRBD2 (5 bases). CDR3 bases: TGTGCCAGCAGTTGGGCTAGCACATCCTACAATGAGCAGTTCTTC. Its protein is CASSWASTSYNEQFF.